These 17 T cell receptor beta chains originate from one sample sequenced in a study of blood T cell repertoires in COVID-19. Assay used: immunoSEQ multiplex PCR; TCRdb lists only in-frame clones, some missing. This repertoire shows approximately 150,000 clones, approximately 84% found once; its top ten account for less than 3%. Material for sequencing was peripheral blood. All receptors derive from a woman over 75 with COVID-19, enrolled during active disease.

This clone is a singleton in its sample. The J gene is TRBJ1-5, the V gene TRBV7-9, with unresolved D. Trimming cost V 3 bases and J 2 bases, with 8 bases left between them. The CDR3 totals 14 residues. Looked up from germline, CDR1 is SEHNR and CDR2 is FQNEAQ (reference sequence). The CDR3 region has the DNA TGTGCCAGCAGCTTGAACAGCCGCAATCAGCCCCAGCATTTT. This sequence encodes CASSLNSRNQPQHF.

J is TRBJ1-1 and V is TRBV2; TRBD1 is a possible D gene (5 bases). The CDR3 runs to 10 residues. The germline gives CDR1 SNHLY, CDR2 FYNNEI. CDR3 protein: CATGNTEAFF. The DNA of the CDR3 is TGTGCTACAGGGAACACTGAAGCTTTCTTT.

The table lists this clone with a count of one. The chain uses TRBV19 and TRBJ2-1; 13 nucleotides align to TRBD2. This CDR3 has 15 amino acids. Germline CDR1 is LNHDA and CDR2 is SQIVND (reference sequence). J gave up 9 bases and V 6 bases, and 8 bases lay outside the gene matches. The CDR3 bases are TGTGCCAGTAGCCTACTAGCGGGGGGGCCCGGTGAGCAGTTCTTC. Translated, it gives CASSLLAGGPGEQFF.

The chain employs TRBV19 and TRBJ1-5, with D unresolved. The CDR3 extends over 16 amino acids. The germline gives CDR1 LNHDA, CDR2 SQIVND (reference sequence). The V and J ends lost 7 bases and 4 bases respectively, with 20 bases between them. The CDR3 nucleotides read TGTGCCAGTACCCCTCTAGAGGGCAGACTGAATCAGCCCCAGCATTTT. The encoded protein is CASTPLEGRLNQPQHF.

The V call is TRBV6-6, the J call TRBJ2-7; 12 bases fit TRBD2. The CDR3 contains 16 residues. V lost 3 bases, J lost 7 bases, and 10 bases stayed unmatched. CDR1 and CDR2 (germline): MNHNY, SVGAGI (reference sequence). For the CDR3, the DNA is TGTGCCAGCAGTTATCCTAGCGGGGGGGCACGTTCTGAGCAGTACTTC. It is translated as CASSYPSGGARSEQYF.

J is TRBJ1-5 and V is TRBV19; 8 bases align to TRBD1. With V trimmed by 5 bases and J by 3 bases, 6 bases remained unmatched. CDR3 length: 15 amino acids. Per germline, CDR1 LNHDA and CDR2 SQIVND (reference sequence). In DNA form, the CDR3 reads TGTGCCAGTAGTCTGGGACAGGCGCCCAATCAGCCCCAGCATTTT. This gives the protein CASSLGQAPNQPQHF.

This clone was detected a few times. Distinct nucleotide sequences in the sample also encode this CDR3. This chain links TRBV2 with TRBJ2-3, with D tentatively TRBD1 (6 bases). Germline V gene data show CDR1 as SNHLY and CDR2 as FYNNEI. The CDR3 has 13 residues. The V end was cut by 4 bases, the J end by 1 base, with 6 bases between. CDR3 amino acids: CASSGQGTDTQYF. In DNA, the CDR3 is TGTGCCAGCAGTGGACAGGGCACAGATACGCAGTATTTT.

The chain employs TRBV6-5 and TRBJ2-2; 12 nucleotides agree with TRBD2. This CDR3 region has 15 residues. V shed 7 bases and J 3 bases; nucleotides not matched to a gene: 3. Germline CDR1 and CDR2: MNHEY and SVGAGI. This CDR3 is CASNLAGGYTGELFF. Written as DNA, the CDR3 is TGTGCCAGCAACCTAGCGGGGGGGTACACCGGGGAGCTGTTTTTT.

The V and J genes are TRBV30 and TRBJ2-3; 9 bases are shared with TRBD2. The ends lost 5 bases at V and 5 bases at J; junction bases unmatched: 11. The CDR3 has 15 residues. Per the germline V gene, CDR1 is GTSNPN and CDR2 is SVGIG (reference sequence). The CDR3 loop reads CAWSGSREGGDTQYF. The CDR3 nucleotides are TGTGCCTGGTCCGGGTCGCGGGAGGGTGGAGATACGCAGTATTTT.

The chain carries TRBV18 and TRBJ2-5, with D possibly TRBD1 on 5 matching bases. The germline V and J ends were trimmed by 1 base and 5 bases, with 14 bases remaining between them. CDR3 length: 15 residues. Germline values: CDR1 KGHSH, CDR2 LQKENI. The CDR3 region is CASSPRQGFGETQYF. For the CDR3, the DNA is TGTGCCAGCTCACCACGCCAGGGATTCGGGGAGACCCAGTACTTC.

This rearrangement joins TRBV7-8 to TRBJ1-1; D is ambiguous. The CDR3 consists of 13 residues. The germline CDR1 and CDR2 sequences are SGHVS and FQNEAQ. Trimming took off 1 base at V and 3 bases at J, with 6 bases between the two ends. Written as DNA, the CDR3 is TGTGCCAGCAGCTTAGTTCTCCACACTGAAGCTTTCTTT. It translates to CASSLVLHTEAFF. The variable domain in full, with the rest retrieved from reference TRBV7-8 and TRBJ1-1, is GAGVSQSPRYKVAKRGQDVALRCDPISGHVSLFWYQQALGQGPEFLTYFQNEAQLDKSGLPSDRFFAERPEGSVSTLKIQRTQQEDSAVYLCASSLVLHTEAFFGQGTRLTVV.

This clone is a singleton in its sample. The chain uses TRBV10-3 and TRBJ2-1, with D perhaps TRBD1 (5 bases). Trimming pared 7 bases from V and 6 bases from J, leaving 19 bases between. Germline V gene sequence: CDR1 ENHRY, CDR2 SYGVKD. This CDR3 is built from 15 residues. The CDR3 nucleotides read TGTGCCATCACCGAGACGGGCCTCCAGGGCAATGAGCAGTTCTTC. Translated: CAITETGLQGNEQFF.

This chain joins TRBV5-4 and TRBJ2-5, with 11 positions matching TRBD2. The CDR3 is 19 residues long. With 0 bases clipped from V and 0 bases from J, the junction kept 10 bases outside the gene matches. Germline CDR1 and CDR2: SGHNT and YYREEE (reference sequence). The CDR3 DNA reads as TGTGCCAGCAGCTTGGTTACTAGCGGGGGCTGGGGGTACCAAGAGACCCAGTACTTC. Protein sequence: CASSLVTSGGWGYQETQYF.

This chain connects TRBV3-1 (or the pseudogene TRBV3-2) to TRBJ2-1; 16 nucleotides match TRBD2. This CDR3 spans 20 amino acids. Germline V lookup: CDR1 LGHDT, CDR2 YNNKEL (reference sequence). The ends lost 2 bases at V and 7 bases at J; junction bases unmatched: 14. The CDR3 nucleotides read TGTGCCAGCAGCCAACCTGGGACTAGCGGGAGGGCCGGTTGGGCAAATGAGCAGTTCTTC. The encoded protein is CASSQPGTSGRAGWANEQFF.

The chain employs TRBV5-4 and TRBJ2-5, with 8 bases aligning to TRBD1. The J segment lost 4 bases and the V segment lost 4 bases, leaving 9 bases of the junction unmatched. Germline V gene data show CDR1 as SGHNT and CDR2 as YYREEE (reference sequence). The CDR3 sequence is 15 residues long. The CDR3 spells CASSTRQGRGETQYF. The CDR3 region has the DNA TGTGCCAGCAGCACCAGACAGGGGCGGGGAGAGACCCAGTACTTC.

The V gene is TRBV5-1, the J gene TRBJ2-1, with 7 bases identical to TRBD2. The CDR3 sequence is 13 residues long. CDR1 and CDR2 (germline): SGHRS, YFSETQ. J gave up 6 bases and V 3 bases, and 3 bases lay outside the gene matches. CDR3 in DNA: TGCGCCAGCAGCTCGACTAGCTCCAATGAGCAGTTCTTC. Its protein is CASSSTSSNEQFF.

The chain recombines TRBV19 with TRBJ1-2; 10 bases match TRBD1. Germline-derived CDR1 and CDR2 are LNHDA and SQIVND (reference sequence). Trimming removed 3 bases from V and 4 bases from J; junction bases left unmatched: 5. The CDR3 is 15 amino acids. In DNA form, the CDR3 reads TGTGCCAGTAGTATCCGGGACAGGGGACTCTATGGCTACACCTTC. The encoded protein is CASSIRDRGLYGYTF.